The 8 T cell receptor beta chains reported below all come from one sample, sequenced in a study of shared clonotypes between healthy human individuals. Produced via immunoSEQ multiplex PCR; TCRdb's table is partial and in-frame only. The sample lists hundreds of thousands of clones; about 78% were seen once. The sample taken for sequencing was memory CD4+ T cells sorted from blood. Subset denoted: CD45RA-negative fraction. All receptors derive from a woman aged 25 to 39 in good health.

The chain carries TRBV7-8 and TRBJ1-4; possible D gene TRBD1, 5 bases. The CDR3 is made up of 15 amino acids. Germline V lookup: CDR1 SGHVS, CDR2 FQNEAQ. Trimming took off 5 bases at V and 1 base at J, with 11 bases between the two ends. The CDR3 here is CASSQGGLTNEKLFF. In DNA form, the CDR3 reads TGTGCCAGCAGCCAGGGCGGGCTAACTAATGAAAAACTGTTTTTT.

This chain uses TRBV5-3 with TRBJ2-7, with 11 positions matching TRBD2. TRBV5-3 carries the ORF label, with uncertain function. The length of the CDR3 is 15 residues. V lost 10 bases, J lost 6 bases, and 15 bases stayed unmatched. CDR3: CAPKEGLAGGCEQYF. Written as DNA, the CDR3 is TGTGCCCCAAAAGAGGGATTAGCGGGAGGGTGCGAGCAGTACTTC.

Here the CDR3 DNA reads TGTGCCAGCAGCCGGATGAGCACTGAAGCTTTCTTT. Its protein product is CASSRMSTEAFF. The rearrangement joins TRBV7-9 to TRBJ1-1; D call uncertain. The ends were cut back, 5 bases at V and 4 bases at J, with 8 bases in the middle. Germline V gene data show CDR1 as SEHNR and CDR2 as FQNEAQ (reference sequence). There are 12 residues in the CDR3.

The rearrangement joins TRBV7-2 to TRBJ2-1, with D possibly TRBD2 on 6 matching bases. The ends were cut back, 3 bases at V and 0 bases at J, with 12 bases in the middle. This CDR3 region has 16 residues. Germline V CDR1 and CDR2: SGHTA, FQGNSA. The CDR3 coding sequence is TGTGCCAGCAGCTTTTTGGTCGGGAGCTCCTACAATGAGCAGTTCTTC. As protein: CASSFLVGSSYNEQFF.

The V and J genes are TRBV12-5 and TRBJ2-1; 7 bases are a match to TRBD1. The ends lost 4 bases at V and 8 bases at J; junction bases unmatched: 20. The CDR3 totals 18 residues. Germline V gene lookup returns CDR1 LGHNT and CDR2 FRNRAP. The DNA of the CDR3 is TGTGCTAGTGGTTGGGGGAACAGGGGAATCACCGGCAATGATGAGCAGTTCTTC. Protein: CASGWGNRGITGNDEQFF.

J is TRBJ2-2 and V is TRBV7-2; D is unresolved. V gave up 2 bases and J gave up 0 bases, with 1 base separating them. The CDR3 sequence is 13 residues long. CDR1 SGHTA and CDR2 FQGNSA come from the germline V gene. Here the CDR3 DNA reads TGTGCCAGCAGCTTATCGAACACCGGGGAGCTGTTTTTT. Amino acids: CASSLSNTGELFF.

The chain has TRBV28 and TRBJ1-5; a possible D gene is TRBD1 (5 bases). Germline V lookup: CDR1 MDHEN, CDR2 SYDVKM. V was shortened by 7 bases and J by 1 base, with 14 bases between the two germline ends. This CDR3 contains 15 residues. The CDR3 coding sequence is TGTGCCAGCACCGCAGGGTTTTTGAGCAATCAGCCCCAGCATTTT. This gives the protein CASTAGFLSNQPQHF.

The chain carries TRBV28 and TRBJ1-5; TRBD1 aligns across 7 bases. Germline loops: CDR1 MDHEN, CDR2 SYDVKM. The V gene end was trimmed by 4 bases and the J gene end by 6 bases; junction bases not matched to a gene: 9. The CDR3 is 15 residues long. The CDR3 nucleotides read TGTGCCAGCAGTTCCCCTCAGGGGGTGCCTCAGCCCCAGCATTTT. Translated, it gives CASSSPQGVPQPQHF. The variable domain in full, completed from reference TRBV28 and TRBJ1-5, reads DVKVTQSSRYLVKRTGEKVFLECVQDMDHENMFWYRQDPGLGLRLIYFSYDVKMKEKGDIPEGYSVSREKKERFSLILESASTNQTSMYLCASSSPQGVPQPQHFGDGTRLSIL.